This paragraph covers one T cell receptor (beta chain) sequence. This entry is derived from a study of early T cells in non-severe SARS-CoV-2 infection. Per the germline V gene, CDR1 is DFQATT and CDR2 is SNEGSKA (reference sequence). The length of the CDR3 is 13 residues. The ends lost 5 bases at V and 5 bases at J; junction bases unmatched: 3. In the library, individual cDNA molecules carried attached unique molecular identifiers. Via MiXCR, TCRdb re-called the 5' RACE reads, giving one row per CDR3 protein. The table lists about 110,000 distinct CDR3 sequences, 9.5% to 13% of them singletons. The sequenced sample was whole blood. This sequence originates from an adult who was a healthcare worker with PCR-confirmed SARS-CoV-2 infection or an uninfected control (not recorded which). V usage is TRBV20-1 and J usage is TRBJ2-1, with 10 bases lining up with TRBD2. Written as DNA, the CDR3 is TGCAGTGCTGCTAGCGGGGGAGACAATGAGCAGTTCTTC. Translating gives CSAASGGDNEQFF.